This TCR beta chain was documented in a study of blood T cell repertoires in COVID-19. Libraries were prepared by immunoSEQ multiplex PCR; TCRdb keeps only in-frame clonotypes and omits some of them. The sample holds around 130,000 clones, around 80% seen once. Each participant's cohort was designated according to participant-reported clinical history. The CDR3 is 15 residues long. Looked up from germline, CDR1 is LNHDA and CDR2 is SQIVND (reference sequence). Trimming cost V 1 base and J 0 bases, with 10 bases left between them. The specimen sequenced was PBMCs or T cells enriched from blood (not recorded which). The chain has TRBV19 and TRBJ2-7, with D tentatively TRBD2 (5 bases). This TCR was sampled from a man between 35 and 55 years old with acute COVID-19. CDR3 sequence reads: CASSIAPGSSYEQYF. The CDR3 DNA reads TGTGCCAGTAGTATAGCCCCGGGGTCCTCCTACGAGCAGTACTTC.